This T cell receptor beta chain was profiled in a study of cytomegalovirus exposure and HLA in healthy donors. Study-level results: Relative to the approximately 670-donor mean, N-insertions were reportedly fewer in an Asian-associated ancestry cluster in a later analysis. The authors enumerated 150 to 200 TCR beta chains as linked to cytomegalovirus.

About this clone itself: The target antigen is unknown.

This PCR relied on a set of 60 Vbeta primers and 13 Jbeta primers. The data were produced by immunoSEQ multiplex PCR, yet TCRdb's version contains in-frame clones alone and is incomplete. This sample yields 250,000 or so clones, of which about 80% are seen a single time; less than 9% belongs to the top ten. Trimming pared 0 bases from V and 0 bases from J, leaving 10 bases between. CDR3 length equals 17 residues. Germline V gene sequence: CDR1 SGHRS, CDR2 YFSETQ. The sequence came from a woman aged 60-75 years in good health and CMV-seropositive. V and J are TRBV5-1 and TRBJ2-6; D possibly corresponds to TRBD2 (5 bases). Source material: PBMCs. Written as DNA, the CDR3 is TGCGCCAGCAGCTTGGCCAAAGGGAGCTCTGGGGCCAACGTCCTGACTTTC. This gives the protein CASSLAKGSSGANVLTF. The full variable domain, in which reference TRBV5-1 and TRBJ2-6 provide the parts outside the CDR3, is KAGVTQTPRYLIKTRGQQVTLSCSPISGHRSVSWYQQTPGQGLQFLFEYFSETQRNKGNFPGRFSGRQFSNSRSEMNVSTLELGDSALYLCASSLAKGSSGANVLTFGAGSRLTVL.